This T cell receptor beta chain was profiled in a study of cytomegalovirus exposure and HLA in healthy donors. Researchers ran the PCR with 60 Vbeta and 13 Jbeta primers. The protocol was immunoSEQ multiplex PCR, while the TCRdb copy is restricted to in-frame clones and leaves out a portion. The sample holds some 150,000 clones; around 75% are singletons and the top ten take 1.2%. V lost 3 bases, J lost 5 bases, and 6 bases stayed unmatched. Germline CDR1 is LGHNA and CDR2 is YNFKEQ. This CDR3 has 15 amino acids. Sequencing was carried out using PBMCs. The rearrangement uses TRBV4-2 and TRBJ1-5, with 8 bases identical to TRBD1. The receptor's source is a female donor in good health and CMV-seronegative. CDR3 nucleotide sequence: TGTGCCAGCAGCCACCCGGACAGGGATGATCAGCCCCAGCATTTT. Its protein is CASSHPDRDDQPQHF.